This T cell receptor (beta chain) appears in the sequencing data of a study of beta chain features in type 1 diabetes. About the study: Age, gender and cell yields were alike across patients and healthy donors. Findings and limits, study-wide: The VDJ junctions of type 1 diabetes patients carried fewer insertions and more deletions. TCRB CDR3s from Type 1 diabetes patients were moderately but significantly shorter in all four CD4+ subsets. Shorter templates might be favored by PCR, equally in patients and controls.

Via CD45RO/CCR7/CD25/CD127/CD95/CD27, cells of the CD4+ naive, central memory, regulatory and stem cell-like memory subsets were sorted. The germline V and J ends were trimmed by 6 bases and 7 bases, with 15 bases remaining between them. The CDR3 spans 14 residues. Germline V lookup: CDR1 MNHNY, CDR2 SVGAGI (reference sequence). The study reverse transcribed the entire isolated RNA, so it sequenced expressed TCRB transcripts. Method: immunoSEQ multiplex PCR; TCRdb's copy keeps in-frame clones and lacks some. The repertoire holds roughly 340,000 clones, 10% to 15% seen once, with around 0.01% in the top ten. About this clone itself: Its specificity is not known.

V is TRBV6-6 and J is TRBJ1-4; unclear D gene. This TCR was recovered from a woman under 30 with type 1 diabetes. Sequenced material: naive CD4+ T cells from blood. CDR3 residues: CASSPGLISEKLFF. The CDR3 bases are TGTGCCAGCAGCCCGGGATTAATCAGTGAAAAACTGTTTTTT.